This T cell receptor (beta chain) was found in a study of HIV-infected patients and healthy controls. Germline CDR1 SGHTA, CDR2 FQGNSA. V lost 5 bases and J lost 2, with 10 bases in between. There are 14 residues in the CDR3. No cell fractionation was done, so the repertoire covers all unsorted peripheral blood T cells. Whole-study findings and limits: The seeming recovery of the Gini index after therapy in HIV-infected patients vanished in size-matched data.

Only a few counts were recorded for this clonotype. Its antigen is not identified. cDNA was made from 500 ng RNA using alpha and beta constant primers. Each of the alpha and beta chains got its own library through chain-specific third strand synthesis with indices. One primer pair amplified all rearrangements per chain; each cDNA got molecular barcodes. TCRdb itself ran the 5' RACE reads through MiXCR, one entry per CDR3 protein. The sample shows more than 4,000 distinct CDR3 sequences, about 14% of them seen only once. This receptor was identified in an adult with HIV infection. The chain joins TRBV7-2 to TRBJ1-5; D perhaps matches TRBD1 (5 bases). The sample consisted of blood, taken before antiretroviral therapy. CDR3 sequence reads: CASSVRAGNQPQHF. CDR3 nucleotide sequence: TGTGCCAGCAGCGTCAGGGCTGGCAATCAGCCCCAGCATTTT.